Below, 26 T cell receptor beta chains from the same sample are listed, as sequenced in a study of T cell responses to AZD1222 COVID-19 vaccine. Assay used: immunoSEQ multiplex PCR; TCRdb lists only in-frame clones, some missing. Of around 140,000 clones in the sample, about 93% were seen once. Sequencing used peripheral blood, obtained on day 0 of AZD1222 vaccination. The source of these receptors is an adult in good health.

V and J are TRBV24-1 and TRBJ2-5; TRBD1 is a possible D gene (5 bases). The germline V and J ends were trimmed by 4 bases and 5 bases, with 7 bases remaining between them. Germline V lookup: CDR1 KGHDR, CDR2 SFDVKD. The CDR3 totals 12 residues. The CDR3 here is CATSDRVETQYF. The DNA of the CDR3 is TGTGCCACCAGTGACAGGGTGGAGACCCAGTACTTC.

The J gene is TRBJ2-1, the V gene TRBV3-1 (or the pseudogene TRBV3-2); 10 bases match TRBD2. Germline V gives CDR1 LGHDT, CDR2 YNNKEL (reference sequence). Germline trimming cut 6 bases from V and 14 bases from J; bases unmatched to any gene: 19. CDR3 size: 16 residues. CDR3 sequence reads: CASRDSGGFKGEFEFF. The CDR3 DNA reads as TGTGCCAGCAGGGATAGCGGGGGGTTCAAGGGTGAGTTTGAGTTCTTC.

The chain recombines TRBV28 with TRBJ2-7; tentative D call: TRBD1 (6 bases). Germline CDR1 and CDR2: MDHEN and SYDVKM. The CDR3 covers 14 residues. The germline V and J ends were trimmed by 7 bases and 2 bases, with 15 bases remaining between them. The CDR3 region has the DNA TGTGCCAGCATTGGGACAACTACACCCTACGAGCAGTACTTC. Residues: CASIGTTTPYEQYF. Combining the CDR3 with reference TRBV28 and TRBJ2-7 gives the whole variable domain DVKVTQSSRYLVKRTGEKVFLECVQDMDHENMFWYRQDPGLGLRLIYFSYDVKMKEKGDIPEGYSVSREKKERFSLILESASTNQTSMYLCASIGTTTPYEQYFGPGTRLTVT.

This chain links TRBV6-2 or TRBV6-3 with TRBJ1-2, with a tentative D call TRBD1 (6 bases). V lost 2 bases, J lost 6 bases, and 22 bases lay in between. From germline, CDR1 is MNHEY and CDR2 SVGEGT. This CDR3 has 17 residues. The CDR3: CASSYPYLGALGDGYTF. The CDR3 DNA is TGTGCCAGCAGTTACCCCTATTTGGGGGCGCTTGGCGATGGCTACACCTTC.

The chain couples TRBV11-3 to TRBJ2-1, with 10 bases fitting TRBD2. The CDR3 consists of 15 residues. J was trimmed by 10 bases and V by 5 bases; bases with no gene match: 11. The V gene's germline CDR1 is SGHNT and CDR2 YENEEA. CDR3 sequence reads: CASSLGLAGVREQFF. The CDR3, as DNA: TGTGCCAGCAGCCTAGGGCTAGCGGGGGTACGGGAGCAGTTCTTC.

This sequence joins TRBV5-8 and TRBJ1-4; possible D gene TRBD1, 5 bases. Germline lookup yields CDR1 SGHTS and CDR2 YDEGEE. CDR3 length: 13 residues. Between the trimmed V and J ends, which lost 4 bases and 8 bases, there was a span of 12 bases. As DNA, the CDR3 is TGTGCCAGCAGCCATGGGGGAATCGAAAAACTGTTTTTT. Its translation: CASSHGGIEKLFF.

V and J are TRBV18 and TRBJ2-3; 9 nucleotides line up with TRBD1. J lost 1 base, V lost 1 base, and 3 bases had no gene match. Germline V gene lookup returns CDR1 KGHSH and CDR2 LQKENI. CDR3 size: 16 residues. CDR3 region: CASSPLRTGGTDTQYF. In nucleotides, the CDR3 is TGTGCCAGCTCACCACTCCGGACAGGGGGCACAGATACGCAGTATTTT.

The V call is TRBV7-9, the J call TRBJ1-1; D possibly corresponds to TRBD1 (5 bases). This CDR3 is built from 13 residues. The V gene lost 5 bases and the J gene lost 5 bases, with 12 bases spanning the gap. The germline V gene has CDR1 SEHNR and CDR2 FQNEAQ (reference sequence). This CDR3 reads CASSRLGGTEAFF. The CDR3 bases are TGTGCCAGCAGCCGGCTGGGGGGAACTGAAGCTTTCTTT.

V gene TRBV6-5 combines with J gene TRBJ2-2, with 7 bases matching TRBD1. After removal of 4 bases from V and 6 bases from J, the junction contained 5 bases not matched to a gene. Germline values: CDR1 MNHEY, CDR2 SVGAGI. CDR3 size: 14 residues. The chain's CDR3 is CASSSGQVPGELFF. For the CDR3, the DNA is TGTGCCAGCAGTTCCGGACAGGTCCCCGGGGAGCTGTTTTTT.

The gene calls are TRBV28 and TRBJ1-4; D remains ambiguous. In germline, CDR1 is MDHEN, CDR2 SYDVKM. CDR3 size: 14 residues. Trimming left V 2 bases short and J 4 bases short, with 8 bases between. The CDR3 sequence is CASSLGPRNEKLFF. Here the CDR3 DNA reads TGTGCCAGCAGTTTAGGGCCCCGTAATGAAAAACTGTTTTTT.

The sample holds one count of this clone. This sequence joins TRBV2 and TRBJ1-4; 9 positions match TRBD1. The CDR3 is made up of 14 amino acids. With 7 bases clipped from V and 8 bases from J, the junction kept 8 bases outside the gene matches. Germline loops: CDR1 SNHLY, CDR2 FYNNEI. The CDR3 loop reads CASTPGQGSEKLFF. As DNA, the CDR3 is TGTGCCAGCACTCCGGGACAGGGTTCCGAAAAACTGTTTTTT.

This clone has more than one count but fewer than ten. The chain is built from TRBV28 and TRBJ1-1, with D unclear. CDR1 and CDR2 from the germline V gene are MDHEN and SYDVKM. The CDR3 is 15 amino acids. Trimming pared 4 bases from V and 6 bases from J, leaving 18 bases between. The CDR3 DNA sequence: TGTGCCAGCAGTTGGGCCGGGTGGAGGGCCGCTGAAGCTTTCTTT. Its protein is CASSWAGWRAAEAFF.

This chain joins TRBV30 and TRBJ2-1, with 9 bases aligning to TRBD2. The V and J ends lost 4 bases and 6 bases, in that order; junction bases with no gene match: 7. From germline, CDR1 is GTSNPN and CDR2 SVGIG (reference sequence). This CDR3 spans 14 amino acids. CDR3 loop: CAWTRGGASNEQFF. CDR3 coding DNA: TGTGCCTGGACACGCGGGGGGGCCTCCAATGAGCAGTTCTTC.

The CDR3 nucleotides are TGTGCCAGCAGAGGACTAGCGGGGGTCACAGATACGCAGTATTTT. This gives the protein CASRGLAGVTDTQYF. The J gene is TRBJ2-3, the V gene TRBV5-6, with 13 bases matching TRBD2. The CDR3 is 15 residues long. Trimming at V came to 5 bases and at J to 2 bases, leaving 2 bases not matched to a gene. Germline lookup yields CDR1 SGHDT and CDR2 YYEEEE.

V is TRBV6-1 and J is TRBJ2-3, with D possibly TRBD1 on 6 matching bases. Germline CDR1 is MNHNS and CDR2 is SASEGT. The V end was cut by 2 bases, the J end by 0 bases, with 12 bases between. The CDR3 loop spans 16 amino acids. The CDR3 loop reads CASSELWGPSTDTQYF. The CDR3 DNA reads as TGTGCCAGCAGTGAATTATGGGGGCCTAGCACAGATACGCAGTATTTT.

The V and J genes are TRBV7-9 and TRBJ2-3, with no clear D. Germline CDR1 reads SEHNR; CDR2 reads FQNEAQ (reference sequence). This CDR3 is 12 amino acids long. V was trimmed by 0 bases and J by 7 bases, leaving 5 bases between them. The CDR3 here is CASSLAGNTQYF. CDR3 sequence (DNA): TGTGCCAGCAGCTTAGCGGGGAATACGCAGTATTTT. The complete variable domain, with remaining parts taken from reference TRBV7-9 and TRBJ2-3, reads DTGVSQNPRHKITKRGQNVTFRCDPISEHNRLYWYRQTLGQGPEFLTYFQNEAQLEKSRLLSDRFSAERPKGSFSTLEIQRTEQGDSAMYLCASSLAGNTQYFGPGTRLTVL.

V gene TRBV5-8 combines with J gene TRBJ2-7, with TRBD1 as a possible D gene (5 bases). V was shortened by 1 base and J by 6 bases, with 8 bases between the two germline ends. The length of the CDR3 is 12 residues. Per germline, CDR1 SGHTS and CDR2 YDEGEE. The CDR3 region has the DNA TGTGCCAGCAGCTTGTTAGGGGCCGAGCAGTACTTC. Its translation: CASSLLGAEQYF.

The chain links TRBV14 to TRBJ2-1; D possibly corresponds to TRBD2 (5 bases). The CDR3 is 12 residues long. V was clipped by 4 bases and J by 4 bases, with 5 bases between them. The germline CDR1 and CDR2 sequences are SGHDN and FVKESK. The CDR3 DNA follows: TGTGCCAGCAGCCGACTATACAATGAGCAGTTCTTC. This encodes CASSRLYNEQFF.

V gene TRBV10-3 combines with J gene TRBJ1-4; 8 nucleotides agree with TRBD1. The V gene's germline CDR1 is ENHRY and CDR2 SYGVKD. The CDR3 is 13 amino acids. The J segment lost 7 bases and the V segment lost 6 bases, leaving 4 bases of the junction unmatched. DNA for the CDR3: TGTGCCATCAGAGGACAGGGCGGTGAAAAACTGTTTTTT. Protein sequence: CAIRGQGGEKLFF.

V gene TRBV16 combines with J gene TRBJ1-2, with unresolved D. V lost 0 bases to trimming and J lost 6 bases, with 14 bases between them. This CDR3 comprises 15 residues. The germline V gene has CDR1 KGHSY and CDR2 FQNENV. CDR3 bases: TGTGCCAGCAGCCAATCGAGACAAATACCCAATGGCTACACCTTC. Its protein is CASSQSRQIPNGYTF.

This clone was counted once. The chain recombines TRBV6-4 with TRBJ1-2, with D possibly TRBD1 on 5 matching bases. CDR3 length equals 13 residues. The V and J ends lost 6 bases and 6 bases respectively, with 14 bases between them. CDR1 and CDR2 from the germline V gene are MRHNA and SNTAGT. CDR3: CASSITLGDGYTF. The CDR3 DNA reads TGTGCCAGCAGCATAACCTTGGGGGATGGCTACACCTTC.

The chain recombines TRBV27 with TRBJ2-7; 7 nucleotides align to TRBD2. In germline, CDR1 is MNHEY, CDR2 SMNVEV (reference sequence). With 3 bases clipped from V and 2 bases from J, the junction kept 7 bases outside the gene matches. CDR3 length: 15 amino acids. The CDR3, as DNA: TGTGCCAGCAGTTTTTTCGGGGGGAAAGCCTACGAGCAGTACTTC. Residues: CASSFFGGKAYEQYF.

The chain uses TRBV18 and TRBJ2-7; D tentatively reads TRBD1 or TRBD2 (5 bases each). V gave up 3 bases and J gave up 0 bases, with 12 bases separating them. The CDR3 is 15 residues long. Germline V lookup: CDR1 KGHSH, CDR2 LQKENI. Here the CDR3 DNA reads TGTGCCAGCTCACCGGGGGACGGAACCTCCTACGAGCAGTACTTC. It translates to CASSPGDGTSYEQYF.

The chain uses TRBV7-2 and TRBJ1-2; D ambiguous. This CDR3 spans 13 amino acids. The V gene's germline CDR1 is SGHTA and CDR2 FQGNSA. The V end was cut by 4 bases, the J end by 4 bases, with 10 bases between. CDR3 nucleotides: TGTGCCAGCAGCTCCAGGAAAGGCTATGGCTACACCTTC. Translating gives CASSSRKGYGYTF.

This clone turned up a few times. The chain links TRBV9 to TRBJ1-2; a possible D gene is TRBD1 (5 bases). The CDR3 has 15 amino acids. Trimming pared 4 bases from V and 4 bases from J, leaving 17 bases between. CDR1 is SGDLS and CDR2 is YYNGEE in the germline V gene. The CDR3: CASSHAPGEGYGYTF. The CDR3 DNA sequence: TGTGCCAGCAGCCACGCCCCGGGGGAAGGCTATGGCTACACCTTC.

With respect to this clone: A junction end diverges from the germline sequence, so it may reflect a read error. The chain links TRBV2 to TRBJ1-3; D unclear. This CDR3 contains 15 residues. Per the germline V gene, CDR1 is SNHLY and CDR2 is FYNNEI. The CDR3 DNA reads as TGTGCCAGCAGTGTAGACTGGCTCTCTGGCAACACCATATATTTT. Translated: CASSVDWLSGNTIYF.